Listed below are T cell receptor beta chains from one sample, sequenced in a study of blood T cell repertoires in COVID-19. Sequenced by immunoSEQ multiplex PCR; TCRdb stores in-frame clones only, minus some. The data contain 130,000 to 150,000 clones, approximately 84% of them singletons. The sequenced sample consisted of peripheral blood. All receptors derive from a human donor with acute or convalescent COVID-19. The donor label of this sample is uncertain. The CDR3 runs from the conserved cysteine through the conserved F or W. The order of the fields is CDR3 protein, CDR3 DNA, D gene, J gene, clone size, V gene. D genes are given only for firm matches. Expanded clones are given a class, and other clones once, few, many or no size at all.

CASSPALSGELFF TGTGCCAGCAGCCCCGCGCTGTCCGGGGAGCTGTTTTTT . TRBJ2-2 . TRBV3-1/TRBV3-2
CASKREIADNEQFF TGCGCCAGCAAAAGAGAGATAGCCGACAATGAGCAGTTCTTC . TRBJ2-1 . TRBV5-1
CASTPISNDQETQYF TGTGCCAGCACCCCGATTAGTAATGACCAAGAGACCCAGTACTTC . TRBJ2-5 . TRBV6-5
CASSRQRANTGELFF TGTGCCAGCAGTCGACAACGCGCGAACACCGGGGAGCTGTTTTTT . TRBJ2-2 . TRBV2
CASSLVSNMNTEAFF TGTGCCAGCAGCTTAGTTTCCAACATGAACACTGAAGCTTTCTTT . TRBJ1-1 few TRBV7-9
CSVKGGRVTDTQYF TGCAGCGTCAAAGGGGGTAGGGTTACAGATACGCAGTATTTT . TRBJ2-3 . TRBV29-1
CASSQKDVYTF TGCGCCAGCAGCCAGAAAGATGTCTACACCTTC . TRBJ1-2 . TRBV5-1
CASSQQENTEAFF TGTGCCAGCAGCCAACAGGAGAACACTGAAGCTTTCTTT . TRBJ1-1 . TRBV11-3
CAWSVKSPGSSYNEQFF TGTGCCTGGAGTGTAAAGTCCCCGGGAAGCTCCTACAATGAGCAGTTCTTC . TRBJ2-1 . TRBV30
CASSPPGTADGEQFF TGTGCCAGCAGCCCTCCGGGGACTGCGGACGGGGAGCAGTTCTTC . TRBJ2-1 . TRBV3-1/TRBV3-2
CASSYGGQATFF TGTGCCAGCAGTTACGGGGGCCAGGCAACTTTCTTT . TRBJ1-1 . TRBV6-5
CASSLAGREAFF TGCGCCAGCAGCTTGGCGGGAAGGGAAGCTTTCTTT . TRBJ1-1 . TRBV5-1
CASSQADRDTGELFF TGTGCCAGCAGCCAGGCTGACAGGGACACCGGGGAGCTGTTTTTT TRBD1 TRBJ2-2 once TRBV3-1/TRBV3-2
CASSLDYQTQYF TGCGCCAGCAGCTTGGATTATCAGACCCAGTACTTC . TRBJ2-5 . TRBV5-1
CASSSAGTVNTEAFF TGTGCCAGCAGTTCTGCCGGGACAGTGAACACTGAAGCTTTCTTT TRBD1 TRBJ1-1 . TRBV28
CASSQGSPVSNQPQHF TGCGCCAGCAGCCAGGGTTCTCCCGTGAGCAATCAGCCCCAGCATTTT . TRBJ1-5 . TRBV5-1
CASSYGGTVANYGYTF TGTGCCAGCAGTTACGGAGGGACAGTCGCTAACTATGGCTACACCTTC TRBD1 TRBJ1-2 . TRBV6-6
CAWTPGQGGYEKLFF TGTGCCTGGACCCCAGGACAGGGTGGTTACGAAAAACTGTTTTTT TRBD1 TRBJ1-4 once TRBV30
CASSGQGRPYNEQFF TGTGCCAGCAGCGGACAGGGAAGGCCTTACAATGAGCAGTTCTTC TRBD1 TRBJ2-1 . TRBV9
CASSQDPAGADTQYF TGCGCCAGCAGCCAAGACCCAGCGGGCGCAGATACGCAGTATTTT . TRBJ2-3 . TRBV4-3
CATSPRTANYGYTF TGTGCCACCAGCCCCCGGACAGCGAACTATGGCTACACCTTC . TRBJ1-2 . TRBV15
CASSQGRASNQPQHF TGCGCCAGCAGCCAGGGGAGGGCAAGCAATCAGCCCCAGCATTTT . TRBJ1-5 . TRBV4-3
CASSLSSTGGYYGYTF TGTGCCAGCAGTCTCTCTTCGACAGGGGGTTACTATGGCTACACCTTC TRBD1 TRBJ1-2 many TRBV27
CASSLSGTGLNTEAFF TGTGCCAGCAGTTTGAGTGGGACAGGGCTGAACACTGAAGCTTTCTTT TRBD1 TRBJ1-1 once TRBV6-5
CASSRSGDSPLHF TGTGCCAGCAGCAGGAGCGGGGATTCACCCCTCCACTTT . TRBJ1-6 . TRBV14
CASSIGQGSNQPQHF TGTGCCAGTAGTATTGGGCAGGGGAGCAATCAGCCCCAGCATTTT . TRBJ1-5 few TRBV19
CASSNPWEQGAEAFF TGTGCCAGCAGTAACCCTTGGGAACAGGGTGCTGAAGCTTTCTTT . TRBJ1-1 . TRBV6-2/TRBV6-3
CASSLATANTEAFF TGCGCCAGCAGCTTGGCGACAGCGAACACTGAAGCTTTCTTT . TRBJ1-1 . TRBV5-1
CASSLYRGHYEQYF TGTGCCAGCAGTTTGTACAGGGGTCACTACGAGCAGTACTTC TRBD1 TRBJ2-7 . TRBV6-5
CASMGASLNTEAFF TGTGCCAGCATGGGGGCTAGCCTGAACACTGAAGCTTTCTTT . TRBJ1-1 few TRBV7-2
CASSSPPRRKSDEQFF TGTGCCAGCAGCTCCCCCCCGAGACGGAAGAGCGATGAGCAGTTCTTC . TRBJ2-1 once TRBV5-6
CASSLGGRVTDTQYF TGTGCCAGCAGCTTAGGCGGGAGGGTCACAGATACGCAGTATTTT TRBD2 TRBJ2-3 . TRBV11-2